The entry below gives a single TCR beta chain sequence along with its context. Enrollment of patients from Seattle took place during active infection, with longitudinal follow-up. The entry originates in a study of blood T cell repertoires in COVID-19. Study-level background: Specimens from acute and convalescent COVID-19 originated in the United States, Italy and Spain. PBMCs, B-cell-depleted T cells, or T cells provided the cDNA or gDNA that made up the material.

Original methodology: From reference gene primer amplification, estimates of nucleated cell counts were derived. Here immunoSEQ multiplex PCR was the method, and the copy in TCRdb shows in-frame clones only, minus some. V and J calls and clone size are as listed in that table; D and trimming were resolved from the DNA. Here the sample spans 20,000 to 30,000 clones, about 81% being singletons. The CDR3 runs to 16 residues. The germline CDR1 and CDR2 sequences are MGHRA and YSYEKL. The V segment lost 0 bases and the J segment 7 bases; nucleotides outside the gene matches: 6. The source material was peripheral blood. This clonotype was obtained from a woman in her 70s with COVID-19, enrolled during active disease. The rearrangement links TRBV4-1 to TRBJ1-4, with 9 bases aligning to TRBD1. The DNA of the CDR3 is TGCGCCAGCAGCCAAGATTCCGGACAGGGGTCTGAAAAACTGTTTTTT. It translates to CASSQDSGQGSEKLFF.